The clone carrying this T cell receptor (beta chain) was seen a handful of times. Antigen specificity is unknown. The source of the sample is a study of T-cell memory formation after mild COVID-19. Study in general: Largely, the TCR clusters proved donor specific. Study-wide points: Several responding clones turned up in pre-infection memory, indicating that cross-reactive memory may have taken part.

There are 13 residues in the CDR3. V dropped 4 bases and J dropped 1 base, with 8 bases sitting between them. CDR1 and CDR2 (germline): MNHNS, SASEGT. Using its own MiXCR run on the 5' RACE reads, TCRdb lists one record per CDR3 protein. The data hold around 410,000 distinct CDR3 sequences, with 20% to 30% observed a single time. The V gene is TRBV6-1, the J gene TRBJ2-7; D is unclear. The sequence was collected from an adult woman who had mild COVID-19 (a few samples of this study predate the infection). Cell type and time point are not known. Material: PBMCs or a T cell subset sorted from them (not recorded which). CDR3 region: CASSVSTSYEQYF. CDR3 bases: TGTGCCAGCAGTGTTAGTACGTCCTACGAGCAGTACTTC.